This TCR beta chain is from a study of long-term antiretroviral therapy in people with HIV. Study-wide results and limits: Post-treatment diversity went higher with ART but stayed below transplant donor controls.

Notes on this clone: Its antigen is unknown.

Runs used v3.0 of the immunoSEQ assay and were done at survey level. The repertoire was sequenced with immunoSEQ multiplex PCR; TCRdb's copy has only in-frame clones and lacks some. The top ten hold around 20% of the sample, which has over 10,000 clones, 88% seen once. V was clipped by 0 bases and J by 6 bases; unmatched bases: 6. CDR1 is SGDLS and CDR2 is YYNGEE in the germline V gene. The CDR3 extends over 16 amino acids. Sequenced here: unsorted PBMCs, sampled 2.1 years after starting antiretroviral therapy. The chain couples TRBV9 to TRBJ2-1; TRBD2 aligns across 10 bases. The sequence derives from a woman in her thirties or forties with HIV. CDR3 sequence reads: CASSVGILAGVNEQFF. For the CDR3, the DNA is TGTGCCAGCAGCGTAGGTATTCTAGCGGGGGTCAATGAGCAGTTCTTC.